The 17 T cell receptor beta chains in this list originate from one sample, sequenced in a study of T cells in Graves' hyperthyroidism and ophthalmopathy. Amplification of TCR beta CDR3 regions was performed using RNA transcripts as template. The HTBI set primed first-round TCR CDR3 RT-PCR. One entry per CDR3 protein results from TCRdb running MiXCR on the multiplex PCR reads. This sample has around 340,000 distinct CDR3 sequences; around 18% occur once, and the top ten carry roughly 15%. Sample: blood. Receptors were obtained from a woman aged 35 to 49 with Graves' ophthalmopathy.

Many counts were recorded for this clonotype. V usage is TRBV30 and J usage is TRBJ2-2; D may correspond to TRBD1 or TRBD2 (5 bases each). V lost 3 bases to trimming and J lost 4 bases, with 15 bases between them. Germline-derived CDR1 and CDR2 are GTSNPN and SVGIG (reference sequence). The CDR3 is 15 residues long. CDR3 DNA sequence: TGTGCCTGGAGAGAAAACGTGAGGGGCACCGGGGAGCTGTTTTTT. It codes for CAWRENVRGTGELFF.

At least ten counts were recorded for this clonotype. The rearrangement joins TRBV28 to TRBJ2-2; D is ambiguous. Germline-derived CDR1 and CDR2 are MDHEN and SYDVKM. V was shortened by 4 bases and J by 4 bases, with 10 bases between the two germline ends. This CDR3 has 14 amino acids. CDR3 sequence reads: CASSSLSPTGELFF. In nucleotides, the CDR3 is TGTGCCAGCAGTTCGTTGAGTCCCACCGGGGAGCTGTTTTTT.

This clonotype was seen many times. The chain has TRBV20-1 and TRBJ2-2, with D perhaps TRBD1 or TRBD2 (5 bases each). The CDR3 is 13 residues long. The V end lost 2 bases, the J end lost 6 bases, and 10 bases lay between the germline ends. Germline V gene sequence: CDR1 DFQATT, CDR2 SNEGSKA (reference sequence). This chain's CDR3 is CSARSGLAGELFF. The CDR3 DNA reads TGCAGTGCTAGATCGGGGCTCGCCGGGGAGCTGTTTTTT.

This chain uses TRBV6-5 with TRBJ2-4; 8 bases align to TRBD1. Trimming at V came to 0 bases and at J to 10 bases, leaving 2 bases not matched to a gene. CDR3 length equals 13 residues. The germline V gene encodes CDR1 MNHEY and CDR2 SVGAGI. As DNA, the CDR3 is TGTGCCAGCAGTTACTCGAGACAGGGGATTCAGTACTTC. As protein: CASSYSRQGIQYF.

This clonotype was recorded many times. The chain is built from TRBV2 and TRBJ2-6, with a weak D call TRBD1 (5 bases). V was shortened by 6 bases and J by 1 base, with 10 bases between the two germline ends. Germline lookup yields CDR1 SNHLY and CDR2 FYNNEI. The CDR3 is 15 amino acids. The CDR3 DNA reads TGTGCCAGCAGCGTAACAGGTTCTGGGGCCAACGTCCTGACTTTC. Protein: CASSVTGSGANVLTF. Filled out from reference TRBV2 and TRBJ2-6, the complete variable domain reads EPEVTQTPSHQVTQMGQEVILRCVPISNHLYFYWYRQILGQKVEFLVSFYNNEISEKSEIFDDQFSVERPDGSNFTLKIRSTKLEDSAMYFCASSVTGSGANVLTFGAGSRLTVL.

This clonotype was picked up a small number of times. The V and J genes are TRBV7-2 and TRBJ2-7, with D possibly TRBD2 on 5 matching bases. The assigned J gene may be wrong: the sequence end matches TRBJ2-1 better. The CDR3 covers 14 residues. Germline assignment: CDR1 SGHTA and CDR2 FQGNSA. Here the CDR3 reads CASSLEGEPYEQFF. In DNA, the CDR3 is TGTGCCAGCAGCTTAGAGGGAGAACCCTACGAGCAGTTCTTC.

This clonotype has only one observation. The rearrangement links TRBV20-1 to TRBJ2-7; tentative D call: TRBD1 (5 bases). V dropped 4 bases and J dropped 5 bases, with 9 bases sitting between them. Per the germline V gene, CDR1 is DFQATT and CDR2 is SNEGSKA (reference sequence). This CDR3 region has 11 residues. The CDR3 loop reads CSAKTRDEQYF. CDR3 DNA sequence: TGCAGTGCTAAGACCAGGGACGAGCAGTACTTC.

This chain connects TRBV6-2 or TRBV6-3 to TRBJ2-2, with D possibly matching TRBD1 (7 bases). The length of the CDR3 is 17 residues. V was cut by 3 bases and J by 6 bases, with 20 bases left in between. Looked up from germline, CDR1 is MNHEY and CDR2 is SVGEGT. The CDR3: CASSYPTGEVDPGELFF. The DNA of the CDR3 is TGTGCCAGCAGTTATCCAACAGGGGAGGTTGATCCCGGGGAGCTGTTTTTT.

This clonotype showed up many times. J is TRBJ2-7 and V is TRBV7-6; 8 bases agree with TRBD2. V lost 4 bases and J lost 8; bases outside the gene matches: 7. Looked up from germline, CDR1 is SGHVS and CDR2 is FNYEAQ. The CDR3 contains 13 residues. CDR3 sequence (DNA): TGTGCCAGCAGCTACGGGACTAGATTCAAGCAGTACTTC. Protein sequence: CASSYGTRFKQYF.

This clonotype was found many times. This chain joins TRBV6-5 and TRBJ2-7; tentatively, D is TRBD1 (5 bases). Germline CDR1 and CDR2: MNHEY and SVGAGI. The CDR3 is 14 residues long. Trimming removed 7 bases from V and 3 bases from J, with 16 bases in between. For the CDR3, the DNA is TGTGCCAGCATCCCGGACACCCTATTCTACGAGCAGTACTTC. As protein: CASIPDTLFYEQYF.

This clonotype was seen repeatedly, ten times or more. The CDR3 is CASRQTNSNQPQHF. The CDR3 bases are TGTGCCAGCAGACAGACGAATAGCAATCAGCCCCAGCATTTT. The genes are TRBV2 and TRBJ1-5; D unclear. The CDR3 is 14 residues long. The germline V gene encodes CDR1 SNHLY and CDR2 FYNNEI. Trimming left V 6 bases short and J 0 bases short, with 9 bases between.

This clonotype was picked up many times. J is TRBJ2-7 and V is TRBV29-1, with a weak D call TRBD2 (6 bases). This CDR3 has 12 residues. Trimming took 3 bases from V and 0 from J, leaving 6 bases between them. The germline V gene encodes CDR1 SQVTM and CDR2 ANQGSEA. CDR3 sequence reads: CSVETSSYEQYF. DNA of the CDR3: TGCAGCGTTGAGACTAGCTCCTACGAGCAGTACTTC.

This clonotype occurred many times. This chain links TRBV20-1 with TRBJ2-5, with no clear D. V lost 0 bases to trimming and J lost 1 base, with 3 bases between them. CDR1 is DFQATT, CDR2 SNEGSKA, per germline (reference sequence). The length of the CDR3 is 12 residues. The CDR3 loop is CSARDTQETQYF. DNA for the CDR3: TGCAGTGCTAGAGATACCCAAGAGACCCAGTACTTC.

The table lists this clonotype with many counts. The chain has TRBV29-1 and TRBJ2-7, with D unresolved. The CDR3 has 13 residues. Between the trimmed V and J ends, which lost 4 bases and 1 base, there was a span of 11 bases. The germline gives CDR1 SQVTM, CDR2 ANQGSEA. The CDR3 region is CSVGGERSYEQYF. The CDR3 bases are TGCAGCGTTGGAGGAGAAAGATCCTACGAGCAGTACTTC.

In its sample, this clonotype was seen many times. The chain couples TRBV7-9 to TRBJ1-3; 8 nucleotides line up with TRBD1. The CDR3 runs 16 residues. V lost 4 bases and J lost 0; bases outside the gene matches: 5. Germline-derived CDR1 and CDR2 are SEHNR and FQNEAQ (reference sequence). Here the CDR3 reads CASSSPGQASGNTIYF. The DNA for the CDR3 is TGTGCCAGCAGCTCACCGGGACAGGCCTCTGGAAACACCATATATTTT.

CDR3 bases: TGTGCCAGCAGTTACTCGTTTTCAGGGATCCTTGAAGCTTTCTTT. This encodes CASSYSFSGILEAFF. The V call is TRBV6-5, the J call TRBJ1-1; D is perhaps TRBD1 (5 bases). This CDR3 is 15 amino acids long. Between the trimmed V and J ends, which lost 0 bases and 7 bases, there was a span of 15 bases. Germline V lookup: CDR1 MNHEY, CDR2 SVGAGI.

In this sample, this clonotype turned up many times. V gene TRBV5-1 combines with J gene TRBJ2-7, with D possibly being TRBD1 (6 bases). CDR3 length: 12 residues. CDR1 and CDR2 from the germline V gene are SGHRS and YFSETQ. V shed 4 bases and J shed 4 bases, with 9 bases lying between them. The CDR3 coding sequence is TGCGCCAGCAGCGCCACAGGGTACGAGCAGTACTTC. Its protein is CASSATGYEQYF.